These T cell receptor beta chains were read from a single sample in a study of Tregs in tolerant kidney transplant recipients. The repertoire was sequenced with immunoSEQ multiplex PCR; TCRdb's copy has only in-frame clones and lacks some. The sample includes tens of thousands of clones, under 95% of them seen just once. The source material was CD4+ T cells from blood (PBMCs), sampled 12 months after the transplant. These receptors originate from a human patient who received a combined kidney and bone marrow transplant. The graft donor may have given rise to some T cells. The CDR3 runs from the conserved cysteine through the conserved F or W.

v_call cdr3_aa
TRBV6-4 CASSGASGDEQFF
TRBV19 CASTIGHGRSNQPQHF
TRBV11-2 CASSPSGGAGAFF
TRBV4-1 CASSQRTSGLTYEQYF
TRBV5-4 CASSMKLGGETQYF
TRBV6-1 CASRDRVPTGELFF
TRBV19 CASRSGGSNEQFF
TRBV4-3 CASSQDWTGDLNEQYF
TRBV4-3 CASSQEQGNQPQHF
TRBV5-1 CASSLVGRATTNEKLFF
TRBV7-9 CASSSGTGYEQYF
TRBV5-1 CASSLDGFGNWYEQYF
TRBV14 CASSDPGGNSYNEQFF
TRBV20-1 CSAFVPDTQYF
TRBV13 CASRYLGTGGSYNEQFF
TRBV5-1 CASSLAVSSTNEKLFF
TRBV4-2 CASSKGLAGVNEQFF
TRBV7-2 CASSLVAWASGRETQYF
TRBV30 CTGQTGFEQYF
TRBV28 CASSLQGSSYEQYF